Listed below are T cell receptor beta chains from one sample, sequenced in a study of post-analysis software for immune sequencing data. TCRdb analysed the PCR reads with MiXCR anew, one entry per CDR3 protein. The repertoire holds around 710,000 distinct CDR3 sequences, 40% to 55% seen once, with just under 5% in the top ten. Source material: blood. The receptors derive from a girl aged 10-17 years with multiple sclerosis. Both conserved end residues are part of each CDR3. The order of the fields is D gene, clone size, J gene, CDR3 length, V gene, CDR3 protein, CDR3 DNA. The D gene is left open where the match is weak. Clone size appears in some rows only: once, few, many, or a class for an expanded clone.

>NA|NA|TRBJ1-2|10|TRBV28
CASSLRSYTF
TGTGCCAGCAGTTTACGGAGCTACACCTTC
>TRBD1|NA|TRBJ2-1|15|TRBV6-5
CASIPGQGSSGEQFF
TGTGCCAGCATCCCGGGACAGGGTTCGTCTGGTGAGCAGTTCTTC
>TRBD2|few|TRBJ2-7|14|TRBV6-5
CASSSPSGAYEQYF
TGTGCCAGCAGTTCTCCTAGCGGGGCCTACGAGCAGTACTTC
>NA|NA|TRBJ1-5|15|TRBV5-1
CASSLQGDSNQPQHF
TGCGCCAGCAGCCTACAGGGAGATAGCAATCAGCCCCAGCATTTT
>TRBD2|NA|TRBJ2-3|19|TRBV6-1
CASTQTSLRPPASTDTQYF
TGTGCCAGCACCCAGACTAGCTTGAGGCCGCCGGCTAGCACAGATACGCAGTATTTT
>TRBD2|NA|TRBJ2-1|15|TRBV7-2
CASSLGAGGFNEQFF
TGTGCCAGCAGCTTGGGGGCGGGAGGGTTCAATGAGCAGTTCTTC
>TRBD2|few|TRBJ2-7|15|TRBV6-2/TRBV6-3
CASSSLAGETYEQYF
TGTGCCAGCAGTTCCCTAGCGGGAGAGACCTACGAGCAGTACTTC
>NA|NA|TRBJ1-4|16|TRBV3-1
CASSRGTGTTNEKLFF
TGTGCCAGCAGCCGGGGAACAGGGACGACTAATGAAAAACTGTTTTTT
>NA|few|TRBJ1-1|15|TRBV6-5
CASSPKGVRNTEAFF
TGTGCCAGCAGTCCAAAGGGGGTCCGGAACACTGAAGCTTTCTTT
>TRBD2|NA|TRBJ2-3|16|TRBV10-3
CAVSEGLAGVKDTQYF
TGTGCCGTCAGTGAAGGGCTAGCGGGAGTAAAAGATACGCAGTATTTT
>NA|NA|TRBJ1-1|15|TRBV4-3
CASSPGEGPGFWAFF
TGCGCCAGCAGCCCCGGGGAGGGGCCCGGGTTTTGGGCTTTCTTT
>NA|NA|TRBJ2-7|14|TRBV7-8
CASSLAEGFHEQYF
TGTGCCAGCAGCTTAGCGGAGGGATTCCACGAGCAGTACTTC
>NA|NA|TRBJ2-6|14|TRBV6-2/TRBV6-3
CASSQISGANVLTF
TGTGCCAGCAGCCAGATCTCTGGGGCCAACGTCCTGACTTTC
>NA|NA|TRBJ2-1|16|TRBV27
CASSPLPRGLYNEQFF
TGTGCCAGCAGTCCCTTACCCCGGGGGCTATACAATGAGCAGTTCTTC
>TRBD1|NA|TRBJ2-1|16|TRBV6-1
CASSERWDRARYEQFF
TGTGCCAGCAGTGAAAGGTGGGACAGGGCCCGTTATGAGCAGTTCTTC
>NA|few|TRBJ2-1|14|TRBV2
CASREAFPYNEQFF
TGTGCCAGCAGGGAAGCTTTCCCCTACAATGAGCAGTTCTTC
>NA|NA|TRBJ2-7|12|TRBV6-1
CASSETRPEQYF
TGTGCCAGCAGTGAAACGAGGCCCGAGCAGTACTTC
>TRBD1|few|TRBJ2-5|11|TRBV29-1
CSAGTGETQYF
TGCAGCGCGGGGACAGGAGAGACCCAGTACTTC
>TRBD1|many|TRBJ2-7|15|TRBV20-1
CSARGAGQDTYEQYF
TGCAGTGCTAGAGGGGCCGGACAGGATACCTACGAGCAGTACTTC
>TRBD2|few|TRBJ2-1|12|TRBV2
CASSYLAAEQFF
TGTGCCAGCAGCTATCTAGCGGCAGAGCAGTTCTTC
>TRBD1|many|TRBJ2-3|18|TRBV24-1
CATSDPTPGQGVRDTQYF
TGTGCCACCAGTGATCCCACTCCGGGACAGGGGGTTCGGGATACGCAGTATTTT
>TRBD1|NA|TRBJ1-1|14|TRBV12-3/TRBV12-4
CASRTGTGGTEAFF
TGTGCCAGCAGGACCGGGACAGGGGGCACTGAAGCTTTCTTT
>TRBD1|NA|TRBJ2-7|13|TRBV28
CASSSGQESEQYF
TGTGCCAGCAGTTCGGGACAGGAGAGCGAGCAGTACTTC
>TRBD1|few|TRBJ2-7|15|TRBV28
CASSLPSGGSYEQYF
TGTGCCAGCAGTTTGCCCTCAGGGGGCAGCTACGAGCAGTACTTC
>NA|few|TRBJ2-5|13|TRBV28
CASSMDSQETQYF
TGTGCCAGCAGTATGGACAGCCAAGAGACCCAGTACTTC
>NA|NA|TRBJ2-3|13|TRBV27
CASSFFPTDTQYF
TGTGCCAGCAGTTTCTTCCCCACAGATACGCAGTATTTT
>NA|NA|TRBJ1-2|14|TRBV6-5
CASSYLRGCEAHTF
TGTGCCAGCAGTTACTTGAGGGGGTGCGAGGCTCACACCTTC
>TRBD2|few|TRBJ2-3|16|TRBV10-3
CAISAPTSGSPDTQYF
TGTGCCATCAGTGCCCCGACTAGCGGGAGCCCAGATACGCAGTATTTT
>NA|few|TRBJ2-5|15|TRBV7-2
CASSFQTRPQETQYF
TGTGCCAGCAGCTTCCAGACAAGACCTCAAGAGACCCAGTACTTC
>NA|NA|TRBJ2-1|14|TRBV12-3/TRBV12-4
CASSYGTGPGEQFF
TGTGCCAGCAGTTACGGGACTGGGCCGGGTGAGCAGTTCTTC
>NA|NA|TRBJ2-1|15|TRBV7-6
CASSSLRTAYNEQFF
TGTGCCAGCAGCTCCCTCCGGACAGCGTACAATGAGCAGTTCTTC
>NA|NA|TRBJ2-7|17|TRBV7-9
CASSLVLRTKASYEQYF
TGTGCCAGCAGCTTAGTATTGCGGACCAAAGCCAGTTACGAGCAGTACTTC
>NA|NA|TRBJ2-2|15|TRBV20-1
CSATPEGGDTGELFF
TGCAGTGCCACCCCGGAGGGTGGAGACACCGGGGAGCTGTTTTTT
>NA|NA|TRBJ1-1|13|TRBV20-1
CSARAERGLEAFF
TGCAGTGCTAGAGCCGAAAGGGGATTAGAAGCTTTCTTT
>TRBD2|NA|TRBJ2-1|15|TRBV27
CASSPPSGTSNEQFF
TGTGCCAGCAGTCCCCCATCCGGGACTAGCAATGAGCAGTTCTTC
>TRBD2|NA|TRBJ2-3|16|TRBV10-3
CAISESIAGGSDTQYF
TGTGCCATCAGTGAGTCGATAGCGGGAGGCAGCGATACGCAGTATTTT
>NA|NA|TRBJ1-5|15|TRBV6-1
CASSLLIGVYQPQHF
TGTGCCAGCAGTTTACTTATAGGAGTGTATCAGCCCCAGCATTTT